The 7 T cell receptor beta chains listed next were all sequenced from one sample in a study of blood T cell repertoires in COVID-19. The repertoire was sequenced with immunoSEQ multiplex PCR; TCRdb's copy has only in-frame clones and lacks some. The table has about 440,000 clones, less than 95% seen once. What was sequenced was PBMCs or T cells enriched from blood (not recorded which). These receptors were taken from a man between 18 and 35 years old who had recovered from COVID-19.

The rearrangement links TRBV30 to TRBJ2-7; D remains ambiguous. In germline, CDR1 is GTSNPN, CDR2 SVGIG (reference sequence). There are 13 residues in the CDR3. The germline V and J ends were trimmed by 4 bases and 2 bases, with 12 bases remaining between them. The CDR3: CAWTALGPYEQYF. CDR3 DNA: TGTGCCTGGACCGCCTTGGGCCCCTACGAGCAGTACTTC. Combining the CDR3 with reference TRBV30 and TRBJ2-7 gives the whole variable domain SQTIHQWPATLVQPVGSPLSLECTVEGTSNPNLYWYRQAAGRGLQLLFYSVGIGQISSEVPQNLSASRPQDRQFILSSKKLLLSDSGFYLCAWTALGPYEQYFGPGTRLTVT.

This sequence joins TRBV30 and TRBJ2-3; 9 bases are a match to TRBD1. Germline values: CDR1 GTSNPN, CDR2 SVGIG (reference sequence). J lost 6 bases, V lost 2 bases, and 6 bases had no gene match. The CDR3 sequence is 14 residues long. The CDR3 coding sequence is TGTGCCTGGAGTACAGGGGGCGGTGGGGATACGCAGTATTTT. It codes for CAWSTGGGGDTQYF.

This clone was detected a few times. The V and J genes are TRBV4-1 and TRBJ1-1, with D possibly being TRBD1 (5 bases). Germline-derived CDR1 and CDR2 are MGHRA and YSYEKL. V lost 0 bases to trimming and J lost 0 bases, with 11 bases between them. The CDR3 is made up of 16 amino acids. CDR3 sequence: CASSQDFGTVNTEAFF. The CDR3 nucleotides read TGCGCCAGCAGCCAAGATTTCGGGACTGTGAACACTGAAGCTTTCTTT.

J is TRBJ1-2 and V is TRBV27, with D possibly being TRBD1 (6 bases). Germline assignment: CDR1 MNHEY and CDR2 SMNVEV (reference sequence). With 4 bases removed from V and 8 bases from J, the gap between germline ends came to 17 bases. The CDR3 sequence is 14 residues long. CDR3 DNA: TGTGCCAGCAGTTGGGAAAGGGGGTCCGGGGGCTACACCTTC. Its protein product is CASSWERGSGGYTF.

This clone has only one observation. The chain uses TRBV5-4 and TRBJ2-1, with D possibly matching TRBD2 (6 bases). Germline V gives CDR1 SGHNT, CDR2 YYREEE (reference sequence). Trimming cost V 4 bases and J 5 bases, with 16 bases left between them. The CDR3 runs 15 residues. The CDR3 DNA sequence: TGTGCCAGCAGCAGATCCGGGACTCTCCACAATGAGCAGTTCTTC. Encoded protein: CASSRSGTLHNEQFF.

The chain couples TRBV19 to TRBJ1-2; perhaps TRBD1 as D (5 bases). The CDR3 contains 12 residues. V lost 3 bases to trimming and J lost 7 bases, with 9 bases between them. From germline, CDR1 is LNHDA and CDR2 SQIVND (reference sequence). In nucleotides, the CDR3 is TGTGCCAGTAGTATTGGGCAGGGTGGCTACACCTTC. Translation gives CASSIGQGGYTF.

V is TRBV19 and J is TRBJ1-1; 8 bases are a match to TRBD1. This CDR3 has 15 amino acids. The junction had 6 bases not matched to a gene; V was cut back by 2 bases and J by 4 bases. Germline lookup yields CDR1 LNHDA and CDR2 SQIVND (reference sequence). The CDR3 is CASSIQGAIGTEAFF. For the CDR3, the DNA is TGTGCCAGTAGTATACAGGGGGCTATTGGCACTGAAGCTTTCTTT.